Listed below are T cell receptor beta chains from one sample, sequenced in a study of metastatic and nonmetastatic thyroid tumors. TCRdb called clones again from the PCR reads with MiXCR. Of 75,000 to 95,000 clones listed, roughly 13% are singletons. The sample comprised blood. The source is a female donor with papillary thyroid cancer or a benign thyroid nodule (not recorded which). Some clones in this sample may be carry-over from other donors' samples. Each CDR3 is given with its conserved first and last residue. D genes are given only for firm matches. Rows may omit the clone size; those that give it use once, few, many or a size class.

>-|many|TRBV29-1|TRBJ1-5
CSTAGNLDQPQHF
TGCAGCACTGCCGGGAACCTTGATCAGCCCCAGCATTTT
>-|-|TRBV9|TRBJ2-7
CAGSVDPSLGSRGSEQYF
TGTGCCGGCAGCGTAGATCCTTCTTTGGGATCTAGGGGTTCTGAGCAGTACTTC
>TRBD1|many|TRBV28|TRBJ2-7
CASSPTGTGRYEQYF
TGTGCCAGCAGCCCCACCGGGACAGGTCGGTACGAGCAGTACTTC
>-|-|TRBV6-9|TRBJ2-2
CASSYILGGELFF
TGTGCCAGCAGTTATATACTCGGGGGGGAGCTGTTTTTT
>-|many|TRBV10-3|TRBJ1-2
CASTTGPGDYGYTF
TGTGCCTCCACCACAGGGCCGGGGGACTATGGCTACACCTTC
>-|many|TRBV5-1|TRBJ2-2
CASSLRGYTGELFF
TGCGCCAGCAGCTTACGGGGGTACACCGGGGAGCTGTTTTTT
>-|few|TRBV24-1|TRBJ2-5
CATNDREFGETQYF
TGTGCCACCAATGATAGGGAGTTCGGTGAGACCCAGTACTTC
>TRBD2|-|TRBV5-4|TRBJ2-3
CASSWDIEPGLSDTQYF
TGTGCCAGCAGCTGGGATATCGAACCGGGACTATCAGATACGCAGTATTTT
>TRBD1|many|TRBV11-2|TRBJ2-1
CASSLDRGQQLF
TGTGCCAGCAGCTTAGACAGGGGGCAGCAGCTCTTC
>-|many|TRBV29-1|TRBJ1-1
CSVGLGTEAFF
TGCAGCGTGGGACTCGGCACTGAAGCTTTCTTT
>TRBD1|many|TRBV28|TRBJ2-7
CASSLSGTGLDEQYF
TGTGCCAGCAGTTTATCCGGGACAGGGCTCGACGAGCAGTACTTC
>-|few|TRBV6-5|TRBJ2-7
CASSYTVTYEQYF
TGTGCCAGCAGTTACACCGTGACCTACGAGCAGTATTTC
>-|many|TRBV29-1|TRBJ2-7
CSVGPGNEQYF
TGCAGCGTTGGACCCGGTAACGAGCAGTACTTC
>TRBD1|many|TRBV10-3|TRBJ2-3
CAAATGEGGTQYF
TGTGCCGCGGCGACAGGGGAAGGCGGTACGCAGTATTTT
>-|few|TRBV2|TRBJ1-3
CASSEERRTGNTIYF
TGTGCCAGCAGTGAAGAAAGGAGGACTGGAAACACCATATATTTT
>TRBD2|many|TRBV28|TRBJ2-7
CASRSGGGEAYEQYF
TGTGCCAGCAGATCCGGGGGGGGGGAAGCCTACGAGCAGTACTTC
>-|many|TRBV27|TRBJ2-5
CASSLRSKVETQYF
TGTGCCAGCAGTTTACGCTCGAAGGTGGAGACCCAGTACTTC
>-|-|TRBV13|TRBJ1-2
CASSLGGRANYGYTF
TGTGCCAGCAGCTTAGGCGGTAGGGCTAACTATGGCTACACCTTC
>-|many|TRBV28|TRBJ1-1
CASSFGGMNTEAFF
TGTGCCAGCAGTTTTGGGGGGATGAACACTGAAGCTTTCTTT
>TRBD2|many|TRBV7-2|TRBJ2-1
CASSFAPSGLYNEQFF
TGTGCCAGCAGCTTCGCGCCTAGCGGCCTTTACAATGAGCAGTTCTTC
>-|many|TRBV5-5|TRBJ2-1
CASSLVHVGPNEQFF
TGTGCCAGCAGCTTGGTGCACGTCGGGCCTAATGAGCAGTTCTTC
>-|many|TRBV11-1|TRBJ2-7
CASSPVAGLSSYEQYF
TGTGCCAGCAGCCCCGTCGCAGGTCTGAGCTCCTACGAGCAGTACTTC
>-|-|TRBV11-2|TRBJ2-1
CASSRTIGMAWGEQFF
TGTGCCAGCAGCCGGACTATCGGGATGGCCTGGGGTGAGCAGTTCTTC
>-|many|TRBV4-1|TRBJ2-7
CASSQESLLYEQYF
TGCGCCAGCAGCCAAGAATCACTGTTATACGAGCAGTACTTC